The present entry profiles one TCR beta chain with its context. What it recognizes is unknown. This entry comes from a study of CD8+ T cells in alopecia areata. This sample's treatment: oral pan-JAK inhibitor, 5-10 mg twice daily. Regarding the study as a whole: Between patients, shared TCR sequences were less clear than in mice. This was possibly due in part to HLA diversity in the patient population.

Sequencing used cDNA as its template, made by extracting RNA and reverse transcribing it. The assay was immunoSEQ multiplex PCR, and TCRdb's table has in-frame clones only and misses some. Found here are some 190,000 clones, just under 65% of them singletons; the top ten hold about 1.3%. The source was CD4+ T cells sorted from blood, collected around week 50, from a patient treated with tofacitinib. This receptor was obtained from a human donor with alopecia areata.

This CDR3 is CASSFSKGTGEAFF. Here the CDR3 DNA reads TGCGCCAGCAGCTTTTCTAAGGGAACGGGTGAAGCTTTCTTT. The chain has TRBV5-1 and TRBJ1-1; D not certain. The CDR3 is 14 residues long. Trimming took off 2 bases at V and 7 bases at J, with 15 bases between the two ends. Germline V gene data show CDR1 as SGHRS and CDR2 as YFSETQ.